This section outlines one T cell receptor beta chain sequence together with its context. The antigen is undetermined. The source of the sample is a study of cytomegalovirus exposure and HLA in healthy donors. Study information: Early release data held some 80 million unique TCRs from HLA-typed donors. General study findings and limits: According to a later analysis, donors in an Asian-associated ancestry cluster reportedly had fewer N-insertions than the roughly 630-donor mean. The study assumed roughly uniform donor sequencing depth for presence/absence analyses. A later analysis found most CMV-associated TCR beta chains apparently HLA-restricted.

Per the germline V gene, CDR1 is MNHEY and CDR2 is SVGAGI. The CDR3 is made up of 16 amino acids. Trimming took 0 bases from V and 3 from J, leaving 12 bases between them. PCR was performed using 60 Vbeta and 13 Jbeta primers. Sequencing was performed with immunoSEQ multiplex PCR; in TCRdb, only in-frame clones are kept and a portion is missing. The repertoire holds about 180,000 clones, about 69% seen once, with roughly 2.8% in the top ten. The clonotype originates from a male donor in good health and CMV-seronegative. The source material was PBMCs. J is TRBJ1-3 and V is TRBV6-5; D uncertain. CDR3 nucleotide sequence: TGTGCCAGCAGTTACTCGATAGATGGGCTTGGAAACACCATATATTTT. This codes for CASSYSIDGLGNTIYF.